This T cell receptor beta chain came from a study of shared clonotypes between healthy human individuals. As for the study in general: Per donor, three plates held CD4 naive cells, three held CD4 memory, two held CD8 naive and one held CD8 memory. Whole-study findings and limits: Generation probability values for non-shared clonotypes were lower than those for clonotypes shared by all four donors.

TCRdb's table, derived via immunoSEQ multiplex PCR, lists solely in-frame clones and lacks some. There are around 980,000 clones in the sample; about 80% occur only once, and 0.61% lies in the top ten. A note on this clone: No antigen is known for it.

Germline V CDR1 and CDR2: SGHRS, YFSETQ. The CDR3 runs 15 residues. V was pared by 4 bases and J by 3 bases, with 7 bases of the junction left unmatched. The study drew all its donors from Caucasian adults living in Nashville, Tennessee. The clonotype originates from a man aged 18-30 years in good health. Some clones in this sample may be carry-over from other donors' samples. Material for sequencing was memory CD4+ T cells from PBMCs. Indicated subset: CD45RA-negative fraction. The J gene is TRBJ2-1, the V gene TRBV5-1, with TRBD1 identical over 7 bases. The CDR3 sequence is CASSPVTGNYNEQFF. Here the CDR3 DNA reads TGCGCCAGCAGCCCGGTGACAGGGAACTACAATGAGCAGTTCTTC.